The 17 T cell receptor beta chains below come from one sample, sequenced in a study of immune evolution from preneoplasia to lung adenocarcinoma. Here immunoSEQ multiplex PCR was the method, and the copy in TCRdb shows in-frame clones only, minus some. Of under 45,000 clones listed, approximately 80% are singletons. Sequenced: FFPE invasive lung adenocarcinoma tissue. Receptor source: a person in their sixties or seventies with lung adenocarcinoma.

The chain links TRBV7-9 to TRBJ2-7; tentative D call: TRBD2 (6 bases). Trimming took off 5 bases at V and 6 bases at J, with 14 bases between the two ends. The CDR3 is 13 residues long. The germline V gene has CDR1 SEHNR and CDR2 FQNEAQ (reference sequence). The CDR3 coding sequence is TGTGCCAGCAGCCCCCCACCCGGGAGCGAGCAGTACTTC. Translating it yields CASSPPPGSEQYF.

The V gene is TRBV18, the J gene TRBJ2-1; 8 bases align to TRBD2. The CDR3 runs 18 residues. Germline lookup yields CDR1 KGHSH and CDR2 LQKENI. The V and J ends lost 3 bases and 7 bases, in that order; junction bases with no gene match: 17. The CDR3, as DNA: TGTGCCAGCTCACCGGGCGCTCCCGGGACTAGGCTCATGAATGAGCAGTTCTTC. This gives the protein CASSPGAPGTRLMNEQFF.

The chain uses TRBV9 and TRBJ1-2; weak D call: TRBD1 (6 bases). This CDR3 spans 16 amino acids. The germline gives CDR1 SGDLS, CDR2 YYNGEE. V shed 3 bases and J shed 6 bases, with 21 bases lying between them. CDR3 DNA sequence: TGTGCCAGCAGCGGACCGGGGGCGAGGGGGTCGGATGGCTACACCTTC. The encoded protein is CASSGPGARGSDGYTF.

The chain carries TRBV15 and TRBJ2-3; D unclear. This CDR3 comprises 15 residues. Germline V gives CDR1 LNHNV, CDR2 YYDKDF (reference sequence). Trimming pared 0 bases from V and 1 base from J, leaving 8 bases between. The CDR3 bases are TGTGCCACCAGCAGAGATCTCGGCCGCACAGATACGCAGTATTTT. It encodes CATSRDLGRTDTQYF.

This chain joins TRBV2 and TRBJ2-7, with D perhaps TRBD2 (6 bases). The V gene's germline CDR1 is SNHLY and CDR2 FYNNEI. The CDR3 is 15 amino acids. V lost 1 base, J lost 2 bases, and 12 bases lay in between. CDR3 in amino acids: CASSEERGGTYEQYF. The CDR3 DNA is TGTGCCAGCAGTGAAGAAAGGGGAGGAACCTACGAGCAGTACTTC.

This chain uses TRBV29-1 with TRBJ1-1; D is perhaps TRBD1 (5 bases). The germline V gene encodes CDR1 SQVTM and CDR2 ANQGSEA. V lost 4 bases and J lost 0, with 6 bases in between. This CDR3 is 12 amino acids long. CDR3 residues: CSVGGLNTEAFF. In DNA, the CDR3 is TGCAGCGTTGGGGGACTGAACACTGAAGCTTTCTTT.

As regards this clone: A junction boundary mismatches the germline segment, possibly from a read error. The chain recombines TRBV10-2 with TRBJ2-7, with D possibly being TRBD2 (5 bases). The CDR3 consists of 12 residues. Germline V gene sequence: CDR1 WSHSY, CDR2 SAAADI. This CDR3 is CASSESRALPDF. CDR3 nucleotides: TGCGCCAGCAGTGAGTCGAGGGCCCTTCCAGACTTC.

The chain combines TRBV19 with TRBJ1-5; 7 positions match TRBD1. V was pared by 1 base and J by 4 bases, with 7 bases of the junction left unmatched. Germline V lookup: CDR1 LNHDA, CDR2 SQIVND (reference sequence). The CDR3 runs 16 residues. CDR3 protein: CASSIVGTVVNQPQHF. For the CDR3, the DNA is TGTGCCAGTAGTATAGTCGGGACAGTTGTGAATCAGCCCCAGCATTTT.

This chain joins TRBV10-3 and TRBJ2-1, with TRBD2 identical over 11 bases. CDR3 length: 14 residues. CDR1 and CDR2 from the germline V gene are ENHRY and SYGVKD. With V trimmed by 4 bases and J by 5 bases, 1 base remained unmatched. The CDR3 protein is CAISASGRNNEQFF. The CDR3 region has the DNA TGTGCCATCAGTGCTAGCGGGAGGAACAATGAGCAGTTCTTC.

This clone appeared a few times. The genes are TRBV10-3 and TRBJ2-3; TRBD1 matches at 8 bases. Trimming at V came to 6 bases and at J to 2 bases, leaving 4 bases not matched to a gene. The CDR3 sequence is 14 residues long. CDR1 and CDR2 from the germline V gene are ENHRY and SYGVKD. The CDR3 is CAISGQGFTDTQYF. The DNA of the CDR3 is TGTGCCATCAGCGGACAGGGATTCACAGATACGCAGTATTTT.

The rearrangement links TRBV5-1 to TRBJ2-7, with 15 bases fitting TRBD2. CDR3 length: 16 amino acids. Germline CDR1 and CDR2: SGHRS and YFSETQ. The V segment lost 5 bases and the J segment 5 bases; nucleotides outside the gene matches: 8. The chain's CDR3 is CASRDGLAGGPNEQYF. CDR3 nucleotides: TGCGCCAGCAGGGACGGACTAGCGGGAGGGCCCAACGAGCAGTACTTC.

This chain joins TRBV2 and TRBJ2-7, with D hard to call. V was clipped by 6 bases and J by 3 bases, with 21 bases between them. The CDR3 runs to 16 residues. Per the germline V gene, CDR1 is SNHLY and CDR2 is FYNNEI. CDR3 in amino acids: CASSDAADSAIYEQYF. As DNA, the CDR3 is TGTGCCAGCAGCGATGCCGCCGACTCGGCGATCTACGAGCAGTACTTC.

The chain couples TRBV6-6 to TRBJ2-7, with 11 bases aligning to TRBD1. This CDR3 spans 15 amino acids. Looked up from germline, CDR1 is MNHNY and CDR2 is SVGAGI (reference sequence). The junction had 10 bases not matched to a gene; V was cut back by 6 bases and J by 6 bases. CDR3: CASSQGGQGASEQYF. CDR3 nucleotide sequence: TGTGCCAGCAGCCAGGGTGGACAGGGGGCCTCCGAGCAGTACTTC.

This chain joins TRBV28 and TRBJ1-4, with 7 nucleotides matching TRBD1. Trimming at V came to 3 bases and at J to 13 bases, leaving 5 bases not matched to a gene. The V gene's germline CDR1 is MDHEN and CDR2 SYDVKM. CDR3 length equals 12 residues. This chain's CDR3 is CASSFQGEVLFF. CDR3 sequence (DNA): TGTGCCAGCAGTTTCCAGGGGGAAGTACTGTTTTTT.

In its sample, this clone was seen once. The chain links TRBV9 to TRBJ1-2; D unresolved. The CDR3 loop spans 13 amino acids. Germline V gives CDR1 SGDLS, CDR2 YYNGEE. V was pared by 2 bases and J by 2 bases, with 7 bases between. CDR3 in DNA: TGTGCCAGCAGCGTCCAAATGAACTATGGCTACACCTTC. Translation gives CASSVQMNYGYTF.

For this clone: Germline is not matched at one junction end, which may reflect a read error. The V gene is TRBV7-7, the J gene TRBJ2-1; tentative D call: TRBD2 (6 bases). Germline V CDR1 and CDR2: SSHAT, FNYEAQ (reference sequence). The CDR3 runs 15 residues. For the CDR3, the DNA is TGTGCTAGCAGCCCCGCCGGCGGGGCCTACAATGAGCAGTTCTTC. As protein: CASSPAGGAYNEQFF.

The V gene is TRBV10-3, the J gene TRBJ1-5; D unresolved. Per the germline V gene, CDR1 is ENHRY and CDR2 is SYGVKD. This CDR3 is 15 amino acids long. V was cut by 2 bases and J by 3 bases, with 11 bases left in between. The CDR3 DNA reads TGTGCCATCAGTGAGACCCAGAGATACAATCAGCCCCAGCATTTT. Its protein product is CAISETQRYNQPQHF.